This T cell receptor beta chain was captured in a study of T cells in localized non-small cell lung cancer (TCRdb year 2020). As for the study more broadly: The study examined T cell repertoires in under 300 patients with early-stage NSCLC and compared tumors with uninvolved tumor-adjacent lungs. The cohort consisted of roughly 240 treatment-naive NSCLC patients whose localized lung tumors had been resected. Of the NSCLC patients, around 130 were male and approximately 110 were female, and the mean age was approximately 66 years. General study outcomes and caveats: Uninvolved tumor-adjacent lung showed the highest T cell clonality, higher than tumor, which suggests more focused antigenic responses in the uninvolved tumor-adjacent lung. Higher blood T cell density associated with longer overall survival, while higher adjacent-lung clonality associated with shorter survival. Because the study design was exploratory, TCR variables were selected using unadjusted p-values without false-discovery rate correction. Multi-region tumor sequencing was not performed, so intratumor heterogeneity could not be excluded. Of the top 100 tumor clones, a median of about 53 were detected in paired uninvolved adjacent lung; about 26 were also among that lung's top 100.

At diagnosis, peripheral blood, uninvolved tumor-adjacent lung and tumor were collected and stored as a combination of fresh-frozen and FFPE material. For TCR repertoire profiling, blood samples were analyzed in the form of peripheral blood mononuclear cells. The immunoSEQ Assay was used to sequence TCR beta CDR3 regions from DNA. Per the authors' processing: To compute T cell density, TCR beta template counts were normalized to usable DNA, which was estimated by amplifying housekeeping genes. Richness was estimated using the preseqR package, with extrapolation to 400,000 templates for PBMC samples and to 120,000 templates for tissue samples. Clonality was defined by subtracting Pielou's evenness from one. Tissue-enriched TCRs were identified through differential abundance testing performed on productive amino-acid clonotypes, with a minimum total count of 5 and an alpha of 0.1. The Jaccard Index and the Morisita Overlap Index were used to measure how much the repertoires overlapped between compartments. GLIPH grouped TCR beta CDR3s together with public tetramer-defined viral CDR3s, and a viral motif had to include at least three viral sequences and show V-gene enrichment. In its TCRdb copy, this immuneACCESS table keeps in-frame sequences only and misses some clones. Where compared with another copy, unresolved V genes explain less than half of these, and the others have no known cause. V and J calls plus clone size are reproduced from that table; the DNA served to infer D and trimming. For this sample the table gives 25,000 or so clones, of which roughly 90% were detected only once. The leading ten clones occupy 6% to 6.5% of the sample.

About this clone: Its specific antigen is unknown. Per-base quality was not reported, and no clone a single base away is much larger than it.

CDR1 and CDR2 are drawn from the germline V gene (reference sequence): SGHKS, YYEKEE. The CDR3 covers 16 residues, taking in both the cysteine and the phenylalanine. Solely the CDR3 DNA is kept, with 48 bases framed from the first base. At the junction V is shortened by 4 bases and J by 1 base, with 16 bases in between. The receptor comes from a man between 40 and 70 years old with stage II lung adenocarcinoma. Material: PBMCs, obtained before any cancer treatment. This receptor chain uses TRBV5-5 and TRBJ2-3; the D segment could be TRBD2, given 5 matching bases. The CDR3 reads as follows: CASSPRVAQRTDTQYF. Read as DNA, the sequence is TGTGCCAGCAGCCCGAGGGTAGCCCAACGCACAGATACGCAGTATTTT.